Each of the 28 T cell receptor beta chains below was sequenced from the same sample in a study of read filtering for tumor transcriptome and immune sequencing. This library used roughly 430 ng RNA and molecular barcoded adaptors spanning alpha/delta and beta/gamma chains. TCRdb analysed the reads with MiXCR anew, one entry per CDR3 protein. The sample contains about 24,000 distinct CDR3 sequences, approximately 23% of which appear only once. The source material was a population of CD138-negative cells sorted from bone marrow. The receptors derive from a donor at least 40 years old with multiple myeloma.

This clonotype was counted a single time. This probably arose from a read error, given a far larger clone one base away. CDR3 sequence (DNA): TGTGCCAGCAGCTTAGGGGGTCAAGGGAGGCATGAGCAGTTCTTC. Its protein product is CASSLGGQGRHEQFF. The chain joins TRBV7-9 to TRBJ2-1, with TRBD2 as a possible D gene (6 bases). This CDR3 is 15 amino acids long. The germline gives CDR1 SEHNR, CDR2 FQNEAQ (reference sequence). Trimming removed 1 base at V and 8 bases at J, with 15 bases between.

This clonotype was seen more than once but under ten times. The chain carries TRBV9 and TRBJ2-1, with D possibly matching TRBD1 (6 bases). CDR3 length equals 16 residues. The germline V gene encodes CDR1 SGDLS and CDR2 YYNGEE. Trimming stripped 0 bases from V and 5 bases from J, with 15 bases between. CDR3: CASSVAVQGPDNEQFF. The CDR3 nucleotides are TGTGCCAGCAGCGTAGCGGTTCAGGGGCCCGACAATGAGCAGTTCTTC.

This clonotype was seen a few times. The DNA of the CDR3 is TGTGCCAGCGGTGCCTGGGGTTCAGATACGCAGTATTTT. This codes for CASGAWGSDTQYF. The chain has TRBV27 and TRBJ2-3, with D unresolved. The CDR3 is made up of 13 amino acids. V was cut by 8 bases and J by 4 bases, with 13 bases left in between. The germline V gene encodes CDR1 MNHEY and CDR2 SMNVEV (reference sequence).

This clonotype has only a few counts. The rearrangement joins TRBV5-1 to TRBJ2-3; the D gene is possibly TRBD1 (6 bases). Germline assignment: CDR1 SGHRS and CDR2 YFSETQ. V was trimmed by 4 bases and J by 1 base, leaving 13 bases between them. The CDR3 is made up of 15 amino acids. The CDR3 region is CASSPGQWGTDTQYF. CDR3 nucleotide sequence: TGCGCCAGCAGCCCTGGACAGTGGGGCACAGATACGCAGTATTTT.

At least ten counts were recorded for this clonotype. The chain carries TRBV25-1 and TRBJ1-4, with 9 bases matching TRBD1. Losses at the gene ends were 7 bases for V and 8 bases for J; bases not matched to a gene: 8. The CDR3 loop spans 14 amino acids. CDR1 and CDR2 (germline): MGHDK, SYGVNS. The CDR3, as DNA: TGTGCCAGCACCGGACAGGGGAGGAGGGAAAAACTGTTTTTT. Its translation: CASTGQGRREKLFF.

This clonotype has only a few counts. V usage is TRBV6-4 and J usage is TRBJ2-3, with D tentatively TRBD1 (6 bases). CDR1 and CDR2 (germline): MRHNA, SNTAGT. With 0 bases removed from V and 4 bases from J, the gap between germline ends came to 8 bases. The CDR3 runs to 14 residues. For the CDR3, the DNA is TGTGCCAGCAGTGACTCGAACAGGGCAGATACGCAGTATTTT. Its translation is CASSDSNRADTQYF.

This clonotype was picked up one time. The V gene is TRBV7-9, the J gene TRBJ1-5; no firm D call. Germline V CDR1 and CDR2: SEHNR, FQNEAQ (reference sequence). V was clipped by 3 bases and J by 0 bases, with 9 bases between them. This CDR3 has 15 residues. The CDR3 reads CASSFNGLSNQPQHF. In DNA form, the CDR3 reads TGTGCCAGCAGCTTTAACGGGCTTAGCAATCAGCCCCAGCATTTT.

With respect to this clonotype: A junction end diverges from the germline sequence, so it may reflect a read error. This sequence joins TRBV7-8 and TRBJ1-5; 7 nucleotides align to TRBD1. The CDR3 is 14 amino acids. CDR1 is SGHVS and CDR2 is FQNEAQ in the germline V gene. CDR3: CASSLQGGNQPQRF. CDR3 bases: TGTGCCAGCAGCTTACAGGGGGGCAACCAGCCCCAGCGTTTT.

Worth noting for this clonotype: A read error likely explains this, since a far larger clone differs by one base. In DNA, the CDR3 is TGCGCCAGCAGCTTATACAATGAGCAGTACTTC. This gives the protein CASSLYNEQYF. V usage is TRBV4-1 and J usage is TRBJ2-7, with D unclear. Germline CDR1 reads MGHRA; CDR2 reads YSYEKL. With 5 bases removed from V and 7 bases from J, the gap between germline ends came to 9 bases. This CDR3 is built from 11 residues.

In regard to this clonotype: A far more abundant clone sits one base away, making this likely a read error. Given the absence of the conserved phenylalanine or tryptophan at the CDR3 end, a read error is likely. The J gene is TRBJ2-1, the V gene TRBV7-2, with D possibly matching TRBD2 (5 bases). This CDR3 is built from 15 residues. Between the trimmed V and J ends, which lost 5 bases and 5 bases, there was a span of 16 bases. CDR1 is SGHTA and CDR2 is FQGNSA in the germline V gene. CDR3 protein: CASSPVGSSHNEQFS. The CDR3 region has the DNA TGTGCCAGCAGCCCTGTGGGGAGCAGCCACAATGAGCAGTTCTCC.

Many counts were recorded for this clonotype. V is TRBV29-1 and J is TRBJ1-1; TRBD1 aligns across 10 bases. V lost 2 bases and J lost 5; bases outside the gene matches: 8. Germline loops: CDR1 SQVTM, CDR2 ANQGSEA. The CDR3 contains 15 residues. CDR3 nucleotides: TGCAGCGTTGAAAGGGACAGGGGATCTTATACTGAAGCTTTCTTT. This gives the protein CSVERDRGSYTEAFF.

This clonotype was seen at least ten times. V usage is TRBV6-5 and J usage is TRBJ2-2; D is possibly TRBD1 (6 bases). Trimming removed 4 bases at V and 6 bases at J, with 12 bases between. The CDR3 covers 14 residues. Germline V lookup: CDR1 MNHEY, CDR2 SVGAGI. The CDR3 bases are TGTGCCAGCAGTTCTATACAGGGACCCGGGGAGCTGTTTTTT. This gives the protein CASSSIQGPGELFF.

By proportion, this clonotype is medium-sized. The rearrangement links TRBV20-1 to TRBJ2-1; TRBD2 matches at 7 bases. The CDR3 spans 13 residues. CDR1 is DFQATT, CDR2 SNEGSKA, per germline (reference sequence). The CDR3 DNA reads TGCAGATGCGGGGGTAACTCCTACAATGAGCAGTTCTTC. This codes for CRCGGNSYNEQFF.

This clonotype was recorded many times. The DNA for the CDR3 is TGTGCCAGCAGTCAAACCGGGACAGGGAAGACCCAGTACTTC. Translated: CASSQTGTGKTQYF. The chain links TRBV7-2 to TRBJ2-5; TRBD1 matches 9 bases. The trim removed 6 bases at V and 6 bases at J, leaving 8 bases unmatched. CDR1 is SGHTA, CDR2 FQGNSA, per germline. This CDR3 is 14 amino acids long.

This clonotype was recorded many times. The rearrangement links TRBV10-2 to TRBJ2-3; 9 bases fit TRBD1. V shed 3 bases and J 3 bases; nucleotides not matched to a gene: 7. This CDR3 is 16 amino acids long. Germline V CDR1 and CDR2: WSHSY, SAAADI. The CDR3 nucleotides are TGCGCCAGCAGTGAAATACAGGGGGCGGGAACAGATACGCAGTATTTT. Protein product: CASSEIQGAGTDTQYF.

This clonotype was observed a handful of times. This chain joins TRBV20-1 and TRBJ2-3; D is unclear. Trimming shortened V by 3 bases and J by 0 bases, and 4 bases separated the two germline ends. CDR1 and CDR2 from the germline V gene are DFQATT and SNEGSKA (reference sequence). The CDR3 has 12 residues. Here the CDR3 reads CSASTSTDTQYF. For the CDR3, the DNA is TGCAGTGCTAGTACAAGCACAGATACGCAGTATTTT.

This clonotype appeared many times. The chain combines TRBV7-9 with TRBJ2-6; D uncertain. Germline V gene sequence: CDR1 SEHNR, CDR2 FQNEAQ (reference sequence). The CDR3 spans 18 residues. Trimming pared 3 bases from V and 0 bases from J, leaving 15 bases between. CDR3 loop: CASSFRPLPRSGANVLTF. For the CDR3, the DNA is TGTGCCAGCAGCTTCCGACCTTTGCCGCGCTCTGGGGCCAACGTCCTGACTTTC.

This clonotype was observed at least ten times. This chain joins TRBV18 and TRBJ2-1; 11 bases fit TRBD1. Germline V gene sequence: CDR1 KGHSH, CDR2 LQKENI. The CDR3 has 14 amino acids. V shed 6 bases, J shed 7 bases, and the junction held 5 bases outside the gene matches. The CDR3 sequence: CASSLGQGANEQFF. The CDR3 nucleotides read TGTGCCAGCTCCCTAGGACAGGGGGCAAATGAGCAGTTCTTC.

In regard to this clonotype: With only one base between it and a far larger clone, this is likely a read error. The chain carries TRBV6-1 and TRBJ2-1, with TRBD2 matching over 10 bases. CDR3 length equals 15 residues. The germline V gene has CDR1 MNHNS and CDR2 SASEGT. The CDR3 is CATSETSGAYNGQFF. The CDR3 region has the DNA TGTGCCACCAGTGAAACTAGCGGGGCCTACAATGGGCAGTTCTTC.

This clonotype has at least ten counts. The chain has TRBV7-2 and TRBJ2-2; D may be TRBD1 (5 bases). Per germline, CDR1 SGHTA and CDR2 FQGNSA. The CDR3 loop spans 15 amino acids. V shed 1 base and J shed 0 bases, with 6 bases lying between them. The CDR3 nucleotides are TGTGCCAGCAGCTTAGGGGGCTCGAACACCGGGGAGCTGTTTTTT. It translates to CASSLGGSNTGELFF.

This clonotype was found many times. The J gene is TRBJ2-1, the V gene TRBV18; maybe TRBD2 (6 bases). This CDR3 has 15 residues. Germline CDR1 reads KGHSH; CDR2 reads LQKENI. Trimming removed 3 bases at V and 0 bases at J, with 9 bases between. The CDR3 loop is CASSPAGSSYNEQFF. CDR3 coding DNA: TGTGCCAGCTCACCGGCGGGGAGCTCCTACAATGAGCAGTTCTTC.

Ten or more counts support this clonotype. The CDR3 DNA reads TGTGCCAGCAGCCAACCAGGGGGCGCGAACACCGGGGAGCTGTTTTTT. Amino acids: CASSQPGGANTGELFF. The chain is built from TRBV4-2 and TRBJ2-2; 8 nucleotides agree with TRBD1. CDR3 length: 16 amino acids. Looked up from germline, CDR1 is LGHNA and CDR2 is YNFKEQ. Trimming at V came to 2 bases and at J to 0 bases, leaving 2 bases not matched to a gene.

The chain couples TRBV7-9 to TRBJ1-2, with D tentatively TRBD1 (5 bases). Trimming cost V 5 bases and J 9 bases, with 13 bases left between them. Germline V CDR1 and CDR2: SEHNR, FQNEAQ (reference sequence). The CDR3 has 12 residues. The CDR3 DNA reads TGTGCCAGCAGCCCCGGCGACAGAAGCTACACCTTC. It yields the protein CASSPGDRSYTF. Full variable domain (remainder filled in from reference TRBV7-9 and TRBJ1-2): DTGVSQNPRHKITKRGQNVTFRCDPISEHNRLYWYRQTLGQGPEFLTYFQNEAQLEKSRLLSDRFSAERPKGSFSTLEIQRTEQGDSAMYLCASSPGDRSYTFGSGTRLTVV.

The table lists this clonotype with a few counts. The chain couples TRBV5-1 to TRBJ1-1; D call uncertain. The CDR3 has 14 amino acids. Trimming took 0 bases from V and 6 from J, leaving 12 bases between them. Per germline, CDR1 SGHRS and CDR2 YFSETQ. CDR3 region: CASSLEAQLAEAFF. In nucleotides, the CDR3 is TGCGCCAGCAGCTTGGAAGCCCAGCTCGCTGAAGCTTTCTTT. Full variable domain (outside the CDR3, taken from reference TRBV5-1 and TRBJ1-1): KAGVTQTPRYLIKTRGQQVTLSCSPISGHRSVSWYQQTPGQGLQFLFEYFSETQRNKGNFPGRFSGRQFSNSRSEMNVSTLELGDSALYLCASSLEAQLAEAFFGQGTRLTVV.

Remarks on this clonotype: This could be a read error, since a much larger clone is one nucleotide away. For the CDR3, the DNA is TGTGCCAGCACGGCCGATACGCAGTATTTT. It translates to CASTADTQYF. The chain employs TRBV28 and TRBJ2-3; no definite D call. This CDR3 is built from 10 residues. Germline V gene lookup returns CDR1 MDHEN and CDR2 SYDVKM. Trimming left V 7 bases short and J 6 bases short, with 5 bases between.

The sample holds a few counts of this clonotype. V is TRBV19 and J is TRBJ2-2; 11 bases are a match to TRBD1. CDR1 is LNHDA and CDR2 is SQIVND in the germline V gene (reference sequence). The V and J ends lost 6 bases and 4 bases, in that order; junction bases with no gene match: 7. The CDR3 loop spans 16 amino acids. CDR3 in DNA: TGTGCCAGTAGCCGAGGGACAGGGGGGAGCACCGGGGAGCTGTTTTTT. Amino acids: CASSRGTGGSTGELFF.

Worth noting for this clonotype: With only one base between it and a far larger clone, this is likely a read error. The chain recombines TRBV10-3 with TRBJ2-1; tentative D call: TRBD1 (6 bases). The CDR3 covers 14 residues. Germline assignment: CDR1 ENHRY and CDR2 SYGVKD. Trimming pared 6 bases from V and 1 base from J, leaving 10 bases between. CDR3 DNA sequence: TGTGCCATCAGGTCGGGACATTCCTACAATGAGCAGTTCTTC. Translation gives CAIRSGHSYNEQFF.

A remark on this clonotype: Given a much more abundant clone one base away, this may be a read error. The chain links TRBV29-1 to TRBJ1-1; 11 nucleotides match TRBD1. Germline V gives CDR1 SQVTM, CDR2 ANQGSEA. This CDR3 has 13 amino acids. CDR3 amino acids: CSVGGQGGTEAYF. CDR3 DNA: TGCAGCGTTGGGGGACAGGGGGGAACTGAAGCTTACTTT.